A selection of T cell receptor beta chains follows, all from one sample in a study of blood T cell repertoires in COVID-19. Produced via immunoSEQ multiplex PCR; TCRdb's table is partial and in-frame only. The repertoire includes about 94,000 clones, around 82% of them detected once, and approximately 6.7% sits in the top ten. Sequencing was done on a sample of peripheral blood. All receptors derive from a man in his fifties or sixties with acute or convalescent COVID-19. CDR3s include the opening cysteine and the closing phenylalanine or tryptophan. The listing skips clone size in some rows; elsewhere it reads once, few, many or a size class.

CAISDPGEKGQGASEQYF | TRBV10-3 | . | 18 | TRBJ2-7
CAISESGQPYEKLFF | TRBV10-3 | few | 15 | TRBJ1-4
CASSFRRGLYGNEKLFF | TRBV28 | . | 17 | TRBJ1-4
CASSQDPGTNTEAFF | TRBV4-1 | . | 15 | TRBJ1-1
CAWGSGSPLHF | TRBV30 | . | 11 | TRBJ1-6
CASSPTQTAGYTF | TRBV11-2 | once | 13 | TRBJ1-2
CASSLVGTGGAGNTEAFF | TRBV5-1 | . | 18 | TRBJ1-1
CSVESGFGSGELFF | TRBV29-1 | . | 14 | TRBJ2-2
CASRPLDSPEAFF | TRBV6-5 | few | 13 | TRBJ1-1
CASSRNWDGRMNTEAFF | TRBV13 | . | 17 | TRBJ1-1
CASSIDHMRTPGVF | TRBV19 | . | 14 | TRBJ1-1
CASSLQTYNEQFF | TRBV14 | . | 13 | TRBJ2-1
CASSYGRGSAGNTIYF | TRBV6-2/TRBV6-3 | . | 16 | TRBJ1-3
CASSSAQQRYGYTF | TRBV5-4 | . | 14 | TRBJ1-2
CASSLGLAGSDTQYF | TRBV7-3 | . | 15 | TRBJ2-3
CASSDTSGGDGDTQYF | TRBV9 | . | 16 | TRBJ2-3
CATSDLRGGSVETQYF | TRBV24-1 | . | 16 | TRBJ2-5
CASSLSRGTDTQYF | TRBV5-1 | . | 14 | TRBJ2-3
CASSQLRTQLNGYTF | TRBV14 | . | 15 | TRBJ1-2
CSASPGLSNYGYTF | TRBV20-1 | . | 14 | TRBJ1-2
CASSYSTLGVYEQYF | TRBV6-5 | . | 15 | TRBJ2-7
CATSGGTGNQPQHF | TRBV15 | . | 14 | TRBJ1-5
CASSYDLSGGSTEAFF | TRBV6-5 | . | 16 | TRBJ1-1
CASRLSTDNQPQHF | TRBV12-2 | . | 14 | TRBJ1-5
CASSLTGSNQPQHF | TRBV11-2 | . | 14 | TRBJ1-5
CASSSPREGSETQYF | TRBV6-5 | . | 15 | TRBJ2-5
CASSGTSGGSYNEQFF | TRBV5-6 | . | 16 | TRBJ2-1
CASSSDSNLNYGYTF | TRBV5-1 | . | 15 | TRBJ1-2
CASSLRPRAEAFF | TRBV7-8 | few | 13 | TRBJ1-1
CASGGTSGEETQYF | TRBV6-5 | . | 14 | TRBJ2-5
CAIRPPGGYEQYF | TRBV10-3 | . | 13 | TRBJ2-7
CATATGPNEKLFF | TRBV5-5 | few | 13 | TRBJ1-4
CASSVESGNTGELFF | TRBV9 | . | 15 | TRBJ2-2
CSVAGTSGDITDTQYF | TRBV29-1 | . | 16 | TRBJ2-3
CATSRGGRGGNTEAFF | TRBV15 | . | 16 | TRBJ1-1
CASSLQAENNEQFF | TRBV5-1 | . | 14 | TRBJ2-1
CSVEPRDRGNYGYTF | TRBV29-1 | . | 15 | TRBJ1-2
CASSQVWGQANEKLFF | TRBV4-2 | . | 16 | TRBJ1-4
CASSLDRGPYNEQFF | TRBV7-6 | . | 15 | TRBJ2-1
CASSLTSGALIGEQFF | TRBV7-2 | . | 16 | TRBJ2-1
CATAAGGDYGYTF | TRBV24-1 | . | 13 | TRBJ1-2
CASSPRSNPLYGYTF | TRBV6-5 | . | 15 | TRBJ1-2
CASSVGDTGGTNEKLFF | TRBV9 | few | 17 | TRBJ1-4
CASSSDGLLGSGNTIYF | TRBV7-3 | . | 17 | TRBJ1-3
CASSLTGGTWTYEQYF | TRBV7-2 | . | 16 | TRBJ2-7
CASSYGLRVRNTEAFF | TRBV6-5 | . | 16 | TRBJ1-1
CASSPSGQPISYGYTF | TRBV6-2/TRBV6-3 | . | 16 | TRBJ1-2
CATSGLGAGQGETQYF | TRBV24-1 | . | 16 | TRBJ2-5
CASSAGQGRGGDTQYF | TRBV25-1 | . | 16 | TRBJ2-3
CASSLVYGGTQYF | TRBV5-1 | . | 13 | TRBJ2-5
CSVESSPDTEAFF | TRBV29-1 | . | 13 | TRBJ1-1
CASSPAGHSYSYNEQFF | TRBV7-9 | . | 17 | TRBJ2-1
CASSYVRIEADTQYF | TRBV6-2/TRBV6-3 | . | 15 | TRBJ2-3
CASSLQGVGHGEEAFF | TRBV11-2 | . | 16 | TRBJ1-1
CASSDYRGPYEQYF | TRBV2 | . | 14 | TRBJ2-7
CASRSPGTGGIEAFF | TRBV5-8 | few | 15 | TRBJ1-1
CSVEDRGNTDTQYF | TRBV29-1 | . | 14 | TRBJ2-3
CASSQEGQGDGTSSYEQYF | TRBV14 | . | 19 | TRBJ2-7
CAISEYRTSGGHEQFF | TRBV10-3 | many | 16 | TRBJ2-1